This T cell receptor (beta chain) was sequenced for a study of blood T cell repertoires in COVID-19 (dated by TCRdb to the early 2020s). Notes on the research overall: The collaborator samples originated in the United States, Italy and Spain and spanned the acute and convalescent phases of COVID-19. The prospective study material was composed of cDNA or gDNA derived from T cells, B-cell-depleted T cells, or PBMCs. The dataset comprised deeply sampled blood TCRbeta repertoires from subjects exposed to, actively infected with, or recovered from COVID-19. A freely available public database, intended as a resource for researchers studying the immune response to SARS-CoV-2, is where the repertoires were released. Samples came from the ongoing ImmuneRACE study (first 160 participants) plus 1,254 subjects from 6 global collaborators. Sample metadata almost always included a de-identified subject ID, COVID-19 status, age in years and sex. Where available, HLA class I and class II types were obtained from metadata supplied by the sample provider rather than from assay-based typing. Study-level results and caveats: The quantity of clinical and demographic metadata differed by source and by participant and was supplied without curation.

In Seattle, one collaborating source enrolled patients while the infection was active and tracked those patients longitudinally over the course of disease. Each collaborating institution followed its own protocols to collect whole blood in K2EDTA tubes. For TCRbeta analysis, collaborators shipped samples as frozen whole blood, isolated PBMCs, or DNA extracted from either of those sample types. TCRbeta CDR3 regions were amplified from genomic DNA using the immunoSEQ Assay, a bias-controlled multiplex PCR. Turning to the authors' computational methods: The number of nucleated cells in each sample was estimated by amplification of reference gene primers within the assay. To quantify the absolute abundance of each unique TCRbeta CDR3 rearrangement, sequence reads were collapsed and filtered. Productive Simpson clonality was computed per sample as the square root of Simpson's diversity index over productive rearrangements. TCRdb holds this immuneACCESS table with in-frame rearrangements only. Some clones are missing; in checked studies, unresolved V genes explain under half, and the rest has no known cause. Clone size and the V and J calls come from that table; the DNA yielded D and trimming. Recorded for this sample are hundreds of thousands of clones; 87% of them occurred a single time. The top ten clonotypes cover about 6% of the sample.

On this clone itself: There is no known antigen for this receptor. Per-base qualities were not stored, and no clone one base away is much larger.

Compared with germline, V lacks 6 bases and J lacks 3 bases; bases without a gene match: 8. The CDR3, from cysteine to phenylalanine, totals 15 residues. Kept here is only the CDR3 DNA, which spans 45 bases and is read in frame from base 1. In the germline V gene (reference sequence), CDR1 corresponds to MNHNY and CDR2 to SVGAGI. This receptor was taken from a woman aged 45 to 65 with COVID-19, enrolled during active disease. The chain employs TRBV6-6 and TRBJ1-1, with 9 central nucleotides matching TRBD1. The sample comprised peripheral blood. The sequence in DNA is TGTGCCAGCAGCCATACCGGACAGGGGTACACTGAAGCTTTCTTT. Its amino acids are CASSHTGQGYTEAFF.